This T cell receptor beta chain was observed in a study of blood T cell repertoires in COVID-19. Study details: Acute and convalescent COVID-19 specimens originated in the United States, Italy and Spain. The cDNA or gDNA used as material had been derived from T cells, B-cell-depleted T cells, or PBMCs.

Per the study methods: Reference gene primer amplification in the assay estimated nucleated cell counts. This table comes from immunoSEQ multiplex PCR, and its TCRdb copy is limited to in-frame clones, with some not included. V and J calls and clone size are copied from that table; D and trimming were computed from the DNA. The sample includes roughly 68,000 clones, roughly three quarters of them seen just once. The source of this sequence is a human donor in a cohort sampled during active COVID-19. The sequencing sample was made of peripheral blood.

The CDR3 DNA reads as TGTGCCACCAGTGATCCAACTGGCAGGACAGATACGCAGTATTTT. Its translation: CATSDPTGRTDTQYF. The chain joins TRBV24-1 to TRBJ2-3; D is unclear. This CDR3 has 15 residues. Per germline, CDR1 KGHDR and CDR2 SFDVKD. Trimming stripped 3 bases from V and 3 bases from J, with 12 bases between.